Listed below are T cell receptor beta chains from one sample, sequenced in a study of blood T cell repertoires in COVID-19. Measured with immunoSEQ multiplex PCR; TCRdb has only the in-frame clones, and not every one. The sample lists about 190,000 clones, around 84% occurring once. The sample was peripheral blood. Source of these receptors: a man aged 25-45 years with active or convalescent COVID-19. The CDR3 runs from the conserved cysteine through the conserved F or W. The D gene is left open where the match is weak. Some rows have no size entry. The others give once, few or many, or a class for an expanded clone.

j_call clone_size v_call d_call cdr3_nt cdr3_aa
TRBJ1-2 . TRBV5-8 TRBD1 TGTGCCAGCAGCCGGACAGGGATCAGTGGCTACACCTTC CASSRTGISGYTF
TRBJ2-2 . TRBV7-3 TRBD1 TGTGCCAGCAGCTTGAACACAGGGGCCACCGGGGAGCTGTTTTTT CASSLNTGATGELFF
TRBJ2-2 . TRBV4-1 TRBD1 TGCGCCAGCAGCCGGACAGGGAGCGCGAACACCGGGGAGCTGTTTTTT CASSRTGSANTGELFF
TRBJ1-4 . TRBV9 . TGTGCCAGCAGCGTAGGACAAGCAACTAATGAAAAACTGTTTTTT CASSVGQATNEKLFF
TRBJ1-3 . TRBV30 . TGTGCCTGGAGTTGGGGGGTATCTGGAAACACCATATATTTT CAWSWGVSGNTIYF
TRBJ2-3 once TRBV6-4 . TGTGCCAGCAGTGCGCGGAGTCTAACCTCTAGCACAGATACGCAGTATTTT CASSARSLTSSTDTQYF
TRBJ2-5 . TRBV2 TRBD2 TGTGCCAGCGGGGGGGGCCAAGAGACCCAGTACTTC CASGGGQETQYF
TRBJ2-1 many TRBV27 TRBD1 TGTGCCAGCAGTTTATTCCCGGGACAGGGCGCGAATGAGCAGTTCTTC CASSLFPGQGANEQFF
TRBJ1-5 . TRBV28 TRBD1 TGTGCCAGCAGTTCCTCACAGAGGGGGCAGGGTCAGCCCCAGCATTTT CASSSSQRGQGQPQHF
TRBJ2-7 . TRBV14 TRBD1 TGTGCCAGCAGCCCCGGGGGACAGGGGATGACCTACGAGCAGTACTTC CASSPGGQGMTYEQYF
TRBJ1-2 . TRBV2 . TGTGCCAGCAGAAATGAACTTACTCCTAACTATGGCTACACCTTC CASRNELTPNYGYTF
TRBJ2-2 . TRBV9 . TGTGCCAGCAGCGTAGTTGGCAGGGGCGGAAACGGGGAGCTGTTTTTT CASSVVGRGGNGELFF
TRBJ1-4 few TRBV30 TRBD1 TGTGCCTGGAGTGCCCCCGGGACAGGGCATGAAAAACTGTTTTTT CAWSAPGTGHEKLFF
TRBJ1-1 . TRBV10-3 . TGTGCCATCAACCGACAAGTGAACACTGAAGCTTTCTTT CAINRQVNTEAFF
TRBJ2-1 . TRBV11-3 TRBD1 TGTGCCAGCAGCTTAGATCGAACAGGGGGCGCGGATGAGCAGTTCTTC CASSLDRTGGADEQFF
TRBJ1-2 . TRBV6-5 TRBD1 TGTGCCAGCAGTTACTCCCCCGAAGGGGGCGGCTACACCTTC CASSYSPEGGGYTF
TRBJ2-2 once TRBV2 . TGTGCCAGCAGTGACTCCGGGGGAAACACCGGGGAGCTGTTTTTT CASSDSGGNTGELFF
TRBJ2-1 . TRBV30 TRBD2 TGTGCCTGGAGTGCCCAGGCATCTAGCGGGTCAGCCTACAATGAGCAGTTCTTC CAWSAQASSGSAYNEQFF
TRBJ1-5 . TRBV28 . TGTGCCAGCTTAGAACCGAATCAGCCCCAGCATTTT CASLEPNQPQHF
TRBJ2-5 few TRBV6-5 TRBD2 TGTGCCAGCGGCGGGAGGGCCCAAGAGACCCAGTACTTC CASGGRAQETQYF
TRBJ2-1 . TRBV5-1 TRBD1 TGCGCCAGCAGCCGCATGGGACAGGGGGGGAATGAGCAGTTCTTC CASSRMGQGGNEQFF
TRBJ1-1 . TRBV10-2 TRBD1 TGCGCCAGCAGTGAAACAGGGGGCATGACTGAAGCTTTCTTT CASSETGGMTEAFF
TRBJ2-5 . TRBV4-1 . TGCGCCAGCAGCCAACGGGACTCGACTAGAGAAGAGACCCAGTACTTC CASSQRDSTREETQYF
TRBJ2-2 . TRBV27 . TGTGCCAGCAGTCCCAGAAATCCTACAGGGCCCGGGGAGCTGTTTTTT CASSPRNPTGPGELFF
TRBJ2-1 . TRBV9 TRBD2 TGTGCCAGCAGCGTAGCTACGGGTCGGGGAGGGCCCGGAGGTAATGAGCAGTTCTTC CASSVATGRGGPGGNEQFF
TRBJ1-2 . TRBV29-1 . TGCAGCGTCGAGGACTATGGCTACACCTTC CSVEDYGYTF
TRBJ2-7 . TRBV18 TRBD2 TGTGCCAGCTCACCGCGGGGACTAAACTACGAGCAGTACTTC CASSPRGLNYEQYF
TRBJ2-7 . TRBV11-3 . TGTGCCAGCAGCTTGGACGGGAGCTCCTACGAGCAGTACTTC CASSLDGSSYEQYF
TRBJ2-6 . TRBV5-1 TRBD1 TGCGCCAGCTCCCGGGACAGTTTATTCTCTGGGGCCAACGTCCTGACTTTC CASSRDSLFSGANVLTF
TRBJ2-1 . TRBV21-1 . TGTGCCAGCAGCGGACGCCCGGGAGGCATCACGGATGAGCAGTTCTTC CASSGRPGGITDEQFF
TRBJ1-2 few TRBV11-2 . TGTGCCAGCAGCTTAGAGGGGGCGAAGTATGGCTACACCTTC CASSLEGAKYGYTF
TRBJ2-5 . TRBV5-1 . TGCGCCAGCAGCCTCGGACTCCCGAAAGAGACCCAGTACTTC CASSLGLPKETQYF
TRBJ2-7 . TRBV4-1 TRBD2 TGCGCCAGCAGCGCGCGGGGGAGCTCCTACGAGCAGTACTTC CASSARGSSYEQYF
TRBJ2-3 once TRBV6-6 . TGTGCCAGCAGACACAGGGACGCTAGCACAGATACGCAGTATTTT CASRHRDASTDTQYF
TRBJ2-3 . TRBV19 . TGTGCCAGTAGTATTACCGGGGTTAGCACAGATACGCAGTATTTT CASSITGVSTDTQYF
TRBJ2-3 . TRBV11-3 . TGTGCCAGCAGCCCGACTATGTCCACAGATACGCAGTATTTT CASSPTMSTDTQYF
TRBJ1-2 . TRBV29-1 . TGCAGCGTTTCAGGGTTAGCCAACTATGGCTACACCTTC CSVSGLANYGYTF
TRBJ2-7 . TRBV25-1 . TGTGCCAGCAGTCAAAGCGGCTACGAGCAGTACTTC CASSQSGYEQYF
TRBJ1-5 few TRBV19 TRBD1 TGTGCCAGTAGTTCCCTACAGGGGGCCGGACAGCCCCAGCATTTT CASSSLQGAGQPQHF
TRBJ1-1 . TRBV6-5 . TGTGCCAGCAGTTTACAGCAGAACACTGAAGCTTTCTTT CASSLQQNTEAFF
TRBJ2-5 . TRBV3-1/TRBV3-2 TRBD2 TGTGCCAGCAGCCTATTCCGGACTAGCCCCTTGGCGGGTGTTGAGACCCAGTACTTC CASSLFRTSPLAGVETQYF
TRBJ1-6 . TRBV19 TRBD1 TGTGCCAGTAGTGAAGGACAGGCAACTTTTAATTCACCCCTCCACTTT CASSEGQATFNSPLHF
TRBJ1-4 . TRBV2 . TGTGCCAGCTGGGGGGCAACTAATGAAAAACTGTTTTTT CASWGATNEKLFF
TRBJ2-1 . TRBV19 TRBD2 TGTGCCAGTAGTGCTTCCGGGACTAGCGGGCGGAACTCCTACAATGAGCAGTTCTTC CASSASGTSGRNSYNEQFF
TRBJ2-1 . TRBV6-5 TRBD1 TGTGCCAGCAGCCGGACAGGCCTCTACAATGAGCAGTTCTTC CASSRTGLYNEQFF
TRBJ1-2 . TRBV28 TRBD1 TGTGCCAGCAGTCAAGGGACAGGCGCAAGCTATGGCTACACCTTC CASSQGTGASYGYTF
TRBJ1-1 . TRBV18 . TGTGCCAGCTCACCCCTGACAGGGAACACTGAAGCTTTCTTT CASSPLTGNTEAFF
TRBJ2-3 once TRBV15 . TGTGCCACCAGCACCGGTCCAGGAGGGTCGAGCACAGATACGCAGTATTTT CATSTGPGGSSTDTQYF
TRBJ2-3 . TRBV5-5 TRBD1 TGTGCCAGCAGCTTCACGGGACAGCTCACAGATACGCAGTATTTT CASSFTGQLTDTQYF
TRBJ1-1 . TRBV4-3 . TGCGCCAGCAGCCAAGATTACAGGACGGCTTTTGTCACTGAAGCTTTCTTT CASSQDYRTAFVTEAFF
TRBJ2-2 . TRBV29-1 TRBD2 TGCAGCGTCGCCCCCCTAGCGGGATCGACCGGGGAGCTGTTTTTT CSVAPLAGSTGELFF
TRBJ1-1 once TRBV3-1/TRBV3-2 TRBD1 TGTGCCAGCAGCCAAGATCTCGGACAGGCCCTGAACACTGAAGCTTTCTTT CASSQDLGQALNTEAFF
TRBJ1-1 . TRBV5-1 . TGCGCCAGCAGCCCCCAGGCGGGGGGTGGCACGGCTGAAGCTTTCTTT CASSPQAGGGTAEAFF
TRBJ2-1 . TRBV7-9 . TGTGCCAGCAGCTTGATCGGCGGGAACTCCTACAATGAGCAGTTCTTC CASSLIGGNSYNEQFF
TRBJ1-1 . TRBV30 TRBD1 TGTGCCAGTACAGGGGATACTATGAACACTGAAGCTTTCTTT CASTGDTMNTEAFF
TRBJ2-1 . TRBV9 TRBD2 TGTGCCAGCAGCGTAGACGGGACTATCTTAAAGTCCAATGAGCAGTTCTTC CASSVDGTILKSNEQFF
TRBJ1-1 . TRBV5-1 . TGCGCCAGCAGCCTACTACGGGGGGCCGACACTGAAGCTTTCTTT CASSLLRGADTEAFF
TRBJ1-1 . TRBV2 . TGTGCCAGCGAAAATCAGGGGAACACTGAAGCTTTCTTT CASENQGNTEAFF
TRBJ2-4 . TRBV25-1 . TGTGCCAGCAGTGAATTGGGAGGGGGTTTGGCCAAAAACATTCAGTACTTC CASSELGGGLAKNIQYF